This TCR beta chain stems from a study of identical twins. Ten or more counts support this clonotype. The germline gives CDR1 MNHEY, CDR2 SVGAGI. Between the trimmed V and J ends, which lost 2 bases and 5 bases, there was a span of 6 bases. CDR3 length: 13 residues. TCRdb independently ran MiXCR on the 5' RACE reads; one entry per CDR3 protein. Of 210,000 or so distinct CDR3 sequences detected, 15% to 20% appear once; the ten largest clones hold about 38%. These data also featured in a second study, about T cells expressing NK-cell markers. This second report adds: Investigators obtained TCR beta repertoires from sorted CD3+CD56+NKG2C+, CD3+CD56+NKG2C- and CD3+CD56-NKG2C+ T cells. Of the CD8+ T cell pool in over 5 donors, roughly 1.0-7.0% was accounted for by dominant NKG2C+ clonotypes.

The sample was CD8+ T cells sorted from blood. The genes are TRBV6-5 and TRBJ2-2; D remains ambiguous. The TCR sequence derives from a young woman in good health. The CDR3 loop is CASSYKETGELFF. CDR3 bases: TGTGCCAGCAGTTACAAGGAGACCGGGGAGCTGTTTTTT.